This entry lists 9 T cell receptor beta chains sequenced from one sample in a study of tumor-infiltrating lymphocytes in primary liver carcinoma. Scientists recovered RNA and DNA together from roughly 18-30 mg of unsorted bulk tissue. Using a constant-region primer together with ProtoScript II reverse transcriptase, TCR beta cDNA was made from approximately 0.55 ug of total RNA. Modified slightly, ARM-PCR produced TCR beta libraries over three nested multiplex PCR rounds. With TRBV1-TRBV30 forward primers and a C-beta reverse primer, the first two PCR rounds were run for 10 cycles each. TCRdb called the multiplex PCR reads again in MiXCR, with one record for every CDR3 protein. This sample has roughly 25,000 distinct CDR3 sequences, with more than 70% found just once. The sample taken for sequencing was liver tumor tissue from sampling region 5. Regarding subset: tumor region T5, tumor centre. These receptors were taken from a woman in her 30s with primary liver carcinoma and hepatitis B virus infection.

Turning to this clonotype: The germline gene is not matched at one end of the junction; a read error may be the cause. This chain joins TRBV4-3 and TRBJ2-3; 7 bases match TRBD2. Germline-derived CDR1 and CDR2 are LGHNA and YSLEER. This CDR3 is built from 17 residues. The CDR3 is CTSNRSWAGASADTQYF. The CDR3 nucleotides read TGCACCAGCAACCGAAGTTGGGCGGGAGCCTCCGCAGATACGCAGTATTTT.

Details on this clonotype: This may be a read error, as it is one base from a much larger clone. The rearrangement joins TRBV2 to TRBJ1-5, with unresolved D. The V gene lost 6 bases and the J gene lost 3 bases, with 12 bases spanning the gap. The CDR3 length is 14 residues. CDR1 is SNHLY and CDR2 is FYNNEI in the germline V gene. CDR3 coding DNA: TGTGCCAGCAGCGTGGGCGTCGACAATCAGCCCCAGCATTTT. Its protein is CASSVGVDNQPQHF. Full variable domain (remainder filled in from reference TRBV2 and TRBJ1-5): EPEVTQTPSHQVTQMGQEVILRCVPISNHLYFYWYRQILGQKVEFLVSFYNNEISEKSEIFDDQFSVERPDGSNFTLKIRSTKLEDSAMYFCASSVGVDNQPQHFGDGTRLSIL.

A word on this clonotype: The junction differs from germline at one of its ends, possibly a read error. The chain employs TRBV4-3 and TRBJ1-2, with D perhaps TRBD1 (5 bases). The CDR3 has 20 residues. Germline-derived CDR1 and CDR2 are LGHNA and YSLEER. The CDR3 is CASRQGEGRGRIATNYGYTF. Written as DNA, the CDR3 is TGCGCCAGCAGACAAGGCGAAGGAAGGGGAAGGATCGCTACTAACTATGGCTACACCTTC.

The V and J genes are TRBV6-2 or TRBV6-3 and TRBJ2-1, with D tentatively TRBD2 (5 bases). Germline lookup yields CDR1 MNHEY and CDR2 SVGEGT. The CDR3 is 12 residues long. The CDR3 sequence is CASEGMGNEQFF. As DNA, the CDR3 is TGTGCAAGCGAGGGCATGGGCAATGAGCAGTTCTTC.

Regarding this clonotype: Its ends do not fully match the called genes, so a read error is possible. CDR3 protein: CASSLAHSGTKAFF. The CDR3, as DNA: TGTGCCAGCAGCTTAGCCCACTCGGGCACTAAAGCTTTCTTT. The genes are TRBV9 and TRBJ1-1; D not certain. The length of the CDR3 is 14 residues. Per the germline V gene, CDR1 is SGDLS and CDR2 is YYNGEE.

Concerning this clonotype: The conserved phenylalanine or tryptophan normally closing the CDR3 is absent here, so this likely arose from a read error. This chain uses TRBV14 with TRBJ2-7; maybe TRBD2 (5 bases). The germline V gene encodes CDR1 SGHDN and CDR2 FVKESK. CDR3 size: 13 residues. Between the trimmed V and J ends, which lost 1 base and 7 bases, there was a span of 11 bases. The CDR3 loop is CASSQVLGYEQYL. The CDR3 DNA follows: TGTGCCAGCAGCCAAGTACTAGGGTATGAGCAGTACCTC.

As for this clonotype: One end of the junction fails to match germline, which may point to a read error. CDR3 in DNA: TGTGCCAGCAGTGAAACCCTTCCCGGGGGCGCCACGAACACCGTGGAGTTGTTTTTT. This encodes CASSETLPGGATNTVELFF. The chain links TRBV6-1 to TRBJ2-2, with D perhaps matching TRBD1 or TRBD2 (6 bases each). Per the germline V gene, CDR1 is MNHNS and CDR2 is SASEGT. The CDR3 consists of 19 residues.

In this sample, this clonotype turned up many times. The chain combines TRBV28 with TRBJ1-2; the D is unclear. The CDR3 extends over 11 amino acids. Trimming cost V 3 bases and J 9 bases, with 8 bases left between them. Germline CDR1 reads MDHEN; CDR2 reads SYDVKM. This CDR3 reads CASSFELSYTF. CDR3 DNA: TGTGCCAGCAGTTTCGAGTTGAGCTACACCTTC.

With regard to this clonotype: Sequence at one end of the junction differs from germline and may be a read error. V gene TRBV10-2 combines with J gene TRBJ1-1; D gene unclear. There are 14 residues in the CDR3. Per the germline V gene, CDR1 is WSHSY and CDR2 is SAAADI. The CDR3 DNA follows: TGCGCCAGCAATGAGTCGAAGGCGGGCACTCAAGCTCTCTTC. Residues: CASNESKAGTQALF.